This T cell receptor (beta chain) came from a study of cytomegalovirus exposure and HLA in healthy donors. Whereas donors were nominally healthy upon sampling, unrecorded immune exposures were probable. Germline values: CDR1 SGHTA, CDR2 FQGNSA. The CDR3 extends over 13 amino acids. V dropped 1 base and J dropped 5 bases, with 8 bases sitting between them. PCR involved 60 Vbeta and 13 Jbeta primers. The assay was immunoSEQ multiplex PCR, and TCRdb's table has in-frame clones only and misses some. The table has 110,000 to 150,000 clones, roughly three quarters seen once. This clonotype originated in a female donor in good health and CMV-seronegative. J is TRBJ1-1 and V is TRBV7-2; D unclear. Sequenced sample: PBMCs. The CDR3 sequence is CASSLGWPTEAFF. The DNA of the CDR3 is TGTGCCAGCAGCTTAGGTTGGCCGACTGAAGCTTTCTTT.